The 6 T cell receptor beta chains below were found in one sample sequenced in a study of cytomegalovirus exposure and HLA in healthy donors. The PCR made use of 60 Vbeta and 13 Jbeta primers. Profiling relied on immunoSEQ multiplex PCR, and the TCRdb table lists in-frame clones only, not all of them. Of approximately 150,000 clones listed, around 85% are singletons. Sequences were obtained from PBMCs. Receptors were obtained from a man in his fifties in good health and CMV-seropositive.

The chain couples TRBV18 to TRBJ2-5, with 8 nucleotides matching TRBD1. Per germline, CDR1 KGHSH and CDR2 LQKENI. The CDR3 loop spans 16 amino acids. The V segment lost 2 bases and the J segment 2 bases; nucleotides outside the gene matches: 7. CDR3 DNA sequence: TGTGCCAGCTCACCAAGGCAGGGGGCTCGGCAAGAGACCCAGTACTTC. Translated: CASSPRQGARQETQYF.

This clone came up a few times. J is TRBJ1-5 and V is TRBV6-5; D unresolved. The germline V gene encodes CDR1 MNHEY and CDR2 SVGAGI. This CDR3 contains 15 residues. Trimming removed 0 bases from V and 2 bases from J, with 8 bases in between. CDR3: CASSYSYSGNQPQHF. The CDR3 DNA reads as TGTGCCAGCAGTTACTCCTACTCGGGCAATCAGCCCCAGCATTTT.

The chain uses TRBV7-2 and TRBJ2-1, with D uncertain. The CDR3 has 9 amino acids. CDR1 SGHTA and CDR2 FQGNSA come from the germline V gene. Trimming took off 8 bases at V and 7 bases at J, with 3 bases between the two ends. This CDR3 is CASPNEQFF. The DNA of the CDR3 is TGTGCCAGCCCAAATGAGCAGTTCTTC.

DNA of the CDR3: TGTGCCAGCAGCCGAGACAGGGGTTCACCCCTCCACTTT. This codes for CASSRDRGSPLHF. The J gene is TRBJ1-6, the V gene TRBV9, with 8 bases aligning to TRBD1. V lost 4 bases to trimming and J lost 9 bases; unmatched junction nucleotides: 3. Germline V gene sequence: CDR1 SGDLS, CDR2 YYNGEE. The CDR3 is 13 amino acids. The full variable domain, its missing parts supplied by reference TRBV9 and TRBJ1-6, is DSGVTQTPKHLITATGQRVTLRCSPRSGDLSVYWYQQSLDQGLQFLIQYYNGEERAKGNILERFSAQQFPDLHSELNLSSLELGDSALYFCASSRDRGSPLHFGNGTRLTVT.

This chain links TRBV6-5 with TRBJ2-2; no clear D. From germline, CDR1 is MNHEY and CDR2 SVGAGI. The CDR3 is 12 amino acids. The V end lost 5 bases, the J end lost 4 bases, and 5 bases lay between the germline ends. The DNA for the CDR3 is TGTGCCAGCAGTCCCCTCACCGGGGAGCTGTTTTTT. It encodes CASSPLTGELFF.

V gene TRBV27 combines with J gene TRBJ2-1, with D perhaps TRBD2 (6 bases). The V end lost 1 base, the J end lost 1 base, and 11 bases lay between the germline ends. Per germline, CDR1 MNHEY and CDR2 SMNVEV (reference sequence). This CDR3 is 16 amino acids long. CDR3 in amino acids: CASSLLGGRSYNEQFF. CDR3 sequence (DNA): TGTGCCAGCAGTTTATTGGGGGGAAGGTCCTACAATGAGCAGTTCTTC.